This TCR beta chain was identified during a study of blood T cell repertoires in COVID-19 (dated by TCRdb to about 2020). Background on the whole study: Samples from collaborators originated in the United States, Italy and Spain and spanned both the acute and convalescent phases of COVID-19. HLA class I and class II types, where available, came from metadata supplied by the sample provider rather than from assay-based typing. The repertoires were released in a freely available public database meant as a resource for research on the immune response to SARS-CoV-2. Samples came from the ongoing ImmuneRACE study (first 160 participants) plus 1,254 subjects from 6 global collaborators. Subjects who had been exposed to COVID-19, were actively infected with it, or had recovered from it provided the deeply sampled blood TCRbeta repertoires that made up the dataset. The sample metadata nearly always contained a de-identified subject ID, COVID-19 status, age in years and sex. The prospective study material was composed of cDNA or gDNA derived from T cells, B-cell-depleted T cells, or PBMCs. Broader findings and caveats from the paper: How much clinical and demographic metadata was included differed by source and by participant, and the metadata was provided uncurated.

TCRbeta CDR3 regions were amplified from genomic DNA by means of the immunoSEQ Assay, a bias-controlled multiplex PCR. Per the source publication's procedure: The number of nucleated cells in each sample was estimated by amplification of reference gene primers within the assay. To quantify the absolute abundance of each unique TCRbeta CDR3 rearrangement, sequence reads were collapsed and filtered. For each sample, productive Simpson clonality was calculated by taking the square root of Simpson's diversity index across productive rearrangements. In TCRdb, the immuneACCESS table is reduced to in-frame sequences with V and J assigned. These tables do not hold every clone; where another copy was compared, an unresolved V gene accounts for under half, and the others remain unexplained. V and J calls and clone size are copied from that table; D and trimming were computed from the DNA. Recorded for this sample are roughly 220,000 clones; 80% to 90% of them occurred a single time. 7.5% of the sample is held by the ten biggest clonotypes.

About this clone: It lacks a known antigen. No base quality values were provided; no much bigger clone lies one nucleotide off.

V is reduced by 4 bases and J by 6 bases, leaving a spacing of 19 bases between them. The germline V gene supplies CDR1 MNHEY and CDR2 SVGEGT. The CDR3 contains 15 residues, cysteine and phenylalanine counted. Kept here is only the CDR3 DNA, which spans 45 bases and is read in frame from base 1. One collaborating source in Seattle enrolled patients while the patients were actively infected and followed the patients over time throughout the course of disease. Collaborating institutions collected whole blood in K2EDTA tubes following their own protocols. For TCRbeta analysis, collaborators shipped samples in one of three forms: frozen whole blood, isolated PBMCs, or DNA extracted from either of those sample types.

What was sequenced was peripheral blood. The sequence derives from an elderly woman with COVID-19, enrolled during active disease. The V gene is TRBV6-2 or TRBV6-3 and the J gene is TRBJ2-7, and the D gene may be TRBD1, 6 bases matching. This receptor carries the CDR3 CASSSQYRESSEQYF. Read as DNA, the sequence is TGTGCCAGCAGTTCGCAATACAGGGAATCGAGCGAGCAGTACTTC.